This is a list of T cell receptor beta chains from one sample in a study of regulatory T cells in long-lasting Graves disease. TCRdb re-called the multiplex PCR reads with MiXCR, one entry per CDR3 protein. The sample includes 360,000 or so distinct CDR3 sequences, roughly 17% of them seen just once. These data are also associated with another study on T cells in Graves' hyperthyroidism and ophthalmopathy.

The sequenced sample was peripheral blood mononuclear cells (PBMCs), obtained at new diagnosis, from a patient treated with antithyroid drugs. These receptors were taken from a young woman with Graves disease. The conserved cysteine and the conserved F or W are not part of the CDR3 here. Each record gives: J gene, V gene, CDR3 protein.

J: TRBJ1-5
V: TRBV18
CDR3: ASSPGNQPQH

J: TRBJ2-1
V: TRBV6-4
CDR3: ASGWTEYNEQF

J: TRBJ2-5
V: TRBV2
CDR3: ASFGLAGNHQETQY

J: TRBJ2-3
V: TRBV12-3/TRBV12-4
CDR3: ASSPLSQGRY

J: TRBJ1-2
V: TRBV20-1
CDR3: SARDTAAYYGYT

J: TRBJ2-3
V: TRBV30
CDR3: AWGEGMTDTQY

J: TRBJ2-4
V: TRBV6-4
CDR3: ASSDSQGANIQY

J: TRBJ2-1
V: TRBV10-3
CDR3: AISEAAGGNNEQF

J: TRBJ1-5
V: TRBV27
CDR3: ASSLGWGGQPQH

J: TRBJ1-2
V: TRBV12-3/TRBV12-4
CDR3: ASSLVVGTPRGGYT

J: TRBJ2-5
V: TRBV30
CDR3: AWRGIGGQETQY

J: TRBJ2-1
V: TRBV14
CDR3: ASSQWWGWDNEQF

J: TRBJ2-1
V: TRBV20-1
CDR3: SAPALGGHFSGGQF

J: TRBJ2-7
V: TRBV6-5
CDR3: ASSWDRGYEQY

J: TRBJ2-2
V: TRBV19
CDR3: ASSTRGTSFSGELF

J: TRBJ2-1
V: TRBV19
CDR3: ASSPEGQRNYNEQF

J: TRBJ1-1
V: TRBV2
CDR3: ASSLSGTGGFTEAF

J: TRBJ2-7
V: TRBV11-2
CDR3: ASSSSGGPTYEQY

J: TRBJ1-6
V: TRBV3-1
CDR3: ASSQGRVSPLH

J: TRBJ2-3
V: TRBV5-1
CDR3: ASRTLASTDTQY

J: TRBJ2-7
V: TRBV20-1
CDR3: SASRDSNSYEQY

J: TRBJ2-7
V: TRBV28
CDR3: AVKGDSYEQY